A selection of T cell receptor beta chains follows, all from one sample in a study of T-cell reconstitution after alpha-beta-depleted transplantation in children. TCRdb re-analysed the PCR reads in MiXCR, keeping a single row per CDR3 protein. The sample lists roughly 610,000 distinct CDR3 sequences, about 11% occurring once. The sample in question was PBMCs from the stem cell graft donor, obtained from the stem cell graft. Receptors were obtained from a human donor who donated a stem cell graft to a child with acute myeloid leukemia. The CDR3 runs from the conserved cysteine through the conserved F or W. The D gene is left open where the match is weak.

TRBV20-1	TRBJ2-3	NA	CSAPRDTQYF
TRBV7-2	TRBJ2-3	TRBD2	CASSPSGRADTQYF
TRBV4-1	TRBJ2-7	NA	CASSQGQSNYEQYF
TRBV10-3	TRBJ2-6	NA	CAISEGATGANVLTF
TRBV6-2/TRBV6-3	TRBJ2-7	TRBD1	CASSPPRRQGAYEQYF
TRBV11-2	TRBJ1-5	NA	CASSLNRVGQPQHF
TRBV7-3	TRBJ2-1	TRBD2	CASSLLAGAGGYNEQFF
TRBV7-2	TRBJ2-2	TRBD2	CASSTTSGTNTGELFF
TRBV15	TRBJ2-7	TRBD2	CATSRDLNQRGSSYEQYF
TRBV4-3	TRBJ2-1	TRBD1	CASSQGYQGAIEQFF
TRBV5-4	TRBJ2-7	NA	CASTTSDPSYEQYF
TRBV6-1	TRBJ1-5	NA	CASSEFGWQPQHF
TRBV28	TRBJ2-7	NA	CASSPNLPSEQYF
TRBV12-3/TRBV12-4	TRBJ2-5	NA	CASSLIEETQYF
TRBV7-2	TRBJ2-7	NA	CASRFVGTDNYEQYF
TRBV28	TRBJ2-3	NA	CASSSLWRGDTQYF
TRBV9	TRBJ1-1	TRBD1	CASSTRDSGGRAFF
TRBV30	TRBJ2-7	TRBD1	CAWKGTGRKYEQYF
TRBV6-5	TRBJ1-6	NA	CASSYSLPSGNNSPLHF
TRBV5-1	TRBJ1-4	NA	CASSLEQGIEKLFF
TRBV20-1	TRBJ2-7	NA	CSARSLYYEQYF
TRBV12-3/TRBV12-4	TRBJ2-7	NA	CASSSRNEQYF
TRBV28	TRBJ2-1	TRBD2	CASSLLRTSGSLKPREQFF
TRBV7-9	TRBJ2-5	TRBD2	CASSSRSAGKQETQYF
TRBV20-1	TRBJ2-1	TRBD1	CSALRDSYNEQFF
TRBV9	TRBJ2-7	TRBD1	CASSVDRRGQGLREQYF
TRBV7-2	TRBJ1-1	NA	CASSLAPRTHEAFF
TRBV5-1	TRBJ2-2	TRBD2	CAISWTSDTGELFF
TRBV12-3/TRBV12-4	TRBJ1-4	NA	CASSTGQGPKLFF
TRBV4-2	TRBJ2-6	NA	CASSLLPSAAGGANVLTF
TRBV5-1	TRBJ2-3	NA	CATSWSGSTDTQYF
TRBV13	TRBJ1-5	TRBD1	CASSRRGSRGGFNQPQHF
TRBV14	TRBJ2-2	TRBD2	CASSQYRTSGNTGELFF
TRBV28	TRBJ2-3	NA	CASSLGTSHTQYF
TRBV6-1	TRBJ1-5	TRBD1	CASSAYGTASNQPQHF
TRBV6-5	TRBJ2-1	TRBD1	CASLGTANNEQFF
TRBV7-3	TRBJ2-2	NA	CASSLKGPATGELFF
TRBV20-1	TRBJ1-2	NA	CSATDGGYGYTF
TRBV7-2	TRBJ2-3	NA	CASSSTSLPTDTQYF
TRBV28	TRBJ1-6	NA	CASSLSGPRDSPLHF
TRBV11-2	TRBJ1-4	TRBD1	CASSPRTGFEKLFF
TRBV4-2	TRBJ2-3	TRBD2	CASSQGVRVAGHTDTQYF
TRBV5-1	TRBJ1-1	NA	CASSIEGGVDTEAFF
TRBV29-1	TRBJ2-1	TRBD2	CSVEGIAGGGSSYNEQFF
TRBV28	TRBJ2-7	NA	CASSFPGAFYEQYF
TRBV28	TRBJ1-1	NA	CASSPQGRSEAFF
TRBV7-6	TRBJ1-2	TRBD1	CASSFRDRGVGYTF
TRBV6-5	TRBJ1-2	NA	CASSYSAGSNGYTF
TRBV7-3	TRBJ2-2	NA	CASSPLATGELFF
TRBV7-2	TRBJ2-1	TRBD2	CASSPEGLSGSFQFF
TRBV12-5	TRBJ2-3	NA	CASGLGVGTDTQYF
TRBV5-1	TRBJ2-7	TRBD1	CASSLAAGQGHYEQYF
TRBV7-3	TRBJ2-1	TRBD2	CASSLPAGGPDEQFF
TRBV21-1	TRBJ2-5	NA	CASSPPRTLLSCSETQYF
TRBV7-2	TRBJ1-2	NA	CASTSGANYGYTF